Sequencing of this TCR beta chain was carried out in a study of hypomethylating agent response in myelodysplastic syndrome. Study-wide points: Whether shared GLIPH2 clusters recognize novel MDS antigens was not confirmed.

A note on this clone: The antigen remains undetermined.

Sequencing used immunoSEQ multiplex PCR; TCRdb keeps in-frame clones, though not all of them. The sample contains about 7,200 clones, around 84% of which appear only once. Trimming removed 5 bases from V and 4 bases from J, with 12 bases in between. Germline CDR1 MNHEY, CDR2 SVGAGI. The CDR3 contains 14 residues. The J gene is TRBJ1-3, the V gene TRBV6-5; possibly TRBD1 for D (5 bases). The sequence derives from a human donor with myelodysplastic syndrome. Sequencing was performed on bone marrow, taken before or after starting hypomethylating agent treatment for myelodysplastic syndrome (not recorded which). CDR3 residues: CASSRGGVGNTIYF. The CDR3 DNA reads as TGTGCCAGCAGTCGGGGGGGGGTGGGAAACACCATATATTTT.